This T cell receptor (beta chain) derives from a study of response to subunit inactivated influenza vaccine listed by TCRdb under 2018. In terms of the full investigation: To follow how T cells responded to a trivalent subunit inactivated influenza vaccine, the researchers relied on deep quantitative profiling of the T cell receptor repertoire. The paper's findings and limits, for the study overall: The authors proposed that each seasonal influenza vaccination may bring in only a limited number of new T cells.

On this clonotype: Its target antigen remains unknown. The sample holds no much larger clone one base away, and base qualities are not on file.

Receptor amplification or capture employed RT-PCR. Sequencing instrument: Illumina HiSeq 2500. TCRdb passed the public sequencing reads through fastp at Q25 and MiXCR, retaining productive beta sequences. Rows merge per CDR3 protein into single entries with the most common DNA and genes. Across this sample there are 800,000 or so distinct CDR3 sequences, with 21% seen only once. The ten most abundant clones make up roughly 10% of the sample. Per the germline V gene, SQVTM is the CDR1 and ANQGSEA is the CDR2. Measured from the cysteine to the phenylalanine, the CDR3 is 13 residues long. Solely the CDR3 DNA is kept, with 39 bases framed from the first base. Compared with germline, V lacks 4 bases and J lacks 9 bases; bases without a gene match: 10.

The starting material was PBMCs from blood, obtained less than 6 days after vaccination. Here the chain combines TRBV29-1 and TRBJ2-5; a stretch of 8 junction bases matches TRBD2. This clonotype was sampled from a man aged 45-60 years who received an inactivated influenza vaccine. Donor details come from another sample of the same person, matched by shared clones. The CDR3 region reads CSVAGRVAGPQYF. The DNA is TGCAGCGTTGCCGGGAGGGTAGCGGGCCCCCAGTACTTC.